Listed below are T cell receptor beta chains from one sample, sequenced in a study of shared clonotypes between healthy human individuals. Repertoires were generated with immunoSEQ multiplex PCR, while TCRdb's copy carries only in-frame clones and drops some. The sample contains 2 million to 2.5 million clones, under 95% of which appear only once. Sample: naive CD4+ T cells from PBMCs. The receptors stem from a man aged 18 to 29 in good health. Some clones in this sample may be carry-over from other donors' samples. Each CDR3 is given with its conserved first and last residue. Rows give clone size only sometimes, using once, few, many, or a class for an expanded clone.

J gene: TRBJ2-3
clone size: .
V gene: TRBV5-1
CDR3 protein: CASSLARAAESTDTQYF

J gene: .
clone size: .
V gene: TRBV29-1
CDR3 protein: CSVEDLTREQYF

J gene: TRBJ1-2
clone size: .
V gene: TRBV14
CDR3 protein: CASSQDEVRNYGYTF

J gene: TRBJ1-3
clone size: .
V gene: TRBV25-1
CDR3 protein: CASSAPRGTGNTIYF

J gene: TRBJ1-2
clone size: .
V gene: TRBV6-5
CDR3 protein: CASSRDRGYGYTF

J gene: TRBJ2-3
clone size: .
V gene: TRBV5-1
CDR3 protein: CASSPGLAEATDTQYF

J gene: TRBJ2-2
clone size: .
V gene: TRBV28
CDR3 protein: CATRVRRGNTGELFF

J gene: TRBJ2-2
clone size: .
V gene: TRBV6-1
CDR3 protein: CASIWTGGTGELFF

J gene: TRBJ2-3
clone size: .
V gene: TRBV5-1
CDR3 protein: CASTLLTSGNADTQYF

J gene: TRBJ1-2
clone size: once
V gene: TRBV11-1
CDR3 protein: CASSPWTTQSYTF

J gene: TRBJ1-5
clone size: .
V gene: TRBV18
CDR3 protein: CASSQQGASNQPQHF